This TCR beta chain was profiled in a study of blood T cell repertoires in COVID-19. Across the whole study: Two negative PCRs, clearance, or symptom resolution had been documented for recovered Cohort 3 donors. The United States, Italy and Spain were the sources of the acute and convalescent COVID-19 samples. PBMCs, B-cell-depleted T cells, or T cells were the source of the cDNA or gDNA that made up the material.

Measured with immunoSEQ multiplex PCR; TCRdb has only the in-frame clones, and not every one. The sample has some 180,000 clones, roughly 78% seen once. The ends were cut back, 6 bases at V and 0 bases at J, with 9 bases in the middle. CDR3 length equals 13 residues. Germline V CDR1 and CDR2: SGHRS, YFSETQ. Study members were between about 18 and 100 years old and lived in 25 or so US regions. The V call is TRBV5-1, the J call TRBJ1-2; D is uncertain. This sequence was found in a woman in her 70s in a cohort exposed to, infected with or recovered from COVID-19 (not recorded which). Sample: PBMCs or T cells enriched from blood (not recorded which). CDR3 in amino acids: CASTMRPNYGYTF. CDR3 bases: TGCGCCAGCACCATGAGGCCTAACTATGGCTACACCTTC.